These 9 T cell receptor beta chains were sequenced from one sample in a study of metastatic and nonmetastatic thyroid tumors. There were no patients who had received any treatment before thyroid surgery. Using MiXCR, TCRdb re-called clones from the PCR reads. The sample holds approximately 41,000 clones, 20% to 25% seen once. Sequencing was carried out using tumor tissue. The source is a female donor with papillary thyroid cancer or a benign thyroid nodule (not recorded which). Some clones in this sample may be carry-over from other donors' samples.

Concerning this clone: Without the conserved terminal phenylalanine or tryptophan, this CDR3 likely stems from a read error. This rearrangement joins TRBV10-2 to TRBJ1-5; no clear D gene. V was shortened by 0 bases and J by 2 bases, with 11 bases between the two germline ends. The CDR3 loop spans 16 amino acids. Germline CDR1 reads WSHSY; CDR2 reads SAAADI. CDR3 sequence (DNA): TGCGCCAGCAGTGAGTCGTGGGGTAGCGGCAATCAGCCCCAGCATCTT. Its protein product is CASSESWGSGNQPQHL.

On this clone: A much larger clone is a single base away; this may be a read error. Other DNA sequences within the sample encode an identical CDR3. The chain links TRBV20-1 to TRBJ2-5; 11 bases line up with TRBD2. Germline lookup yields CDR1 DFQATT and CDR2 SNEGSKA (reference sequence). The CDR3 spans 14 residues. V was clipped by 6 bases and J by 5 bases; unmatched bases: 8. In nucleotides, the CDR3 is TGCAGTGCCGCGGGACTAGCGGTGCAGGAGACCCAGTACTTC. This encodes CSAAGLAVQETQYF.

The J gene is TRBJ2-7, the V gene TRBV11-2, with D maybe TRBD2 (5 bases). The length of the CDR3 is 18 residues. CDR1 is SGHAT and CDR2 is FQNNGV in the germline V gene. Between the trimmed V and J ends, which lost 6 bases and 2 bases, there was a span of 26 bases. The chain's CDR3 is CASSGVPAATPLTYEQYF. The DNA for the CDR3 is TGTGCCAGCAGTGGGGTCCCAGCGGCGACTCCGTTAACCTACGAGCAGTACTTC.

This clone was found many times. Being one base from a much bigger clone, this may be a read error. V is TRBV4-3 and J is TRBJ1-6; no clear D gene. The germline V gene has CDR1 LGHNA and CDR2 YSLEER. V was clipped by 0 bases and J by 9 bases, with 15 bases between them. CDR3 size: 16 residues. The CDR3 sequence is CASSQDFGVGFSPLHF. The CDR3 region has the DNA TGCGCCAGCAGCCAAGATTTCGGGGTCGGATTTTCACCCCTCCACTTT.

The chain employs TRBV6-5 and TRBJ2-4; D may match TRBD1 or TRBD2 (5 bases each). Germline V lookup: CDR1 MNHEY, CDR2 SVGAGI. CDR3 length equals 13 residues. Trimming shortened V by 2 bases and J by 9 bases, and 11 bases separated the two germline ends. CDR3 in amino acids: CASSYGGLSIQYF. The CDR3 DNA is TGTGCCAGCAGTTACGGGGGATTGAGCATTCAGTACTTC.

V is TRBV11-2 and J is TRBJ2-7; 9 nucleotides match TRBD1. The CDR3 has 17 amino acids. V trimming: 5 bases; J trimming: 3 bases; junction bases outside the gene matches: 14. Germline V lookup: CDR1 SGHAT, CDR2 FQNNGV. The CDR3 nucleotides read TGTGCCAGCAGCCCTGAGGGGACAGGGATCTTTCGCTACGAGCAGTACTTC. Its protein product is CASSPEGTGIFRYEQYF.

This clone was seen at least ten times. The chain couples TRBV20-1 to TRBJ1-2; D might be TRBD1 (6 bases). The V gene's germline CDR1 is DFQATT and CDR2 SNEGSKA (reference sequence). V shed 5 bases and J shed 7 bases, with 20 bases lying between them. This CDR3 spans 14 amino acids. The CDR3 region has the DNA TGCAGTGCTCAGGGGAGGGTAGGGGTCATTGGCTACACCTTC. Translating gives CSAQGRVGVIGYTF.

By sample share, this clone is medium-sized (0.01 to 0.1%). This chain joins TRBV13 and TRBJ2-3; TRBD2 might be the D (6 bases). The germline V gene has CDR1 PRHDT and CDR2 FYEKMQ (reference sequence). The ends were cut back, 5 bases at V and 2 bases at J, with 20 bases in the middle. CDR3 length equals 17 residues. CDR3 nucleotide sequence: TGTGCCAGCAGCCGAAGGATAGCGGCAAAATACACAGATACGCAGTATTTT. Its translation: CASSRRIAAKYTDTQYF.

This clone was detected only a few times. The chain joins TRBV27 to TRBJ2-2; D not resolved. The V end lost 0 bases, the J end lost 4 bases, and 12 bases lay between the germline ends. Germline CDR1 reads MNHEY; CDR2 reads SMNVEV (reference sequence). There are 16 residues in the CDR3. The chain's CDR3 is CASSLSLLPPTGELFF. The CDR3 DNA reads TGTGCCAGCAGTTTATCGTTACTCCCACCCACCGGGGAGCTGTTTTTT.